This T cell receptor (beta chain) was obtained from a study of radiation and T cells in renal cell carcinoma. General study results and limits: Top tumor clonotypes rose in blood 2 weeks post-radiation, then contracted. Without pretreatment biopsies, baseline tumor clonotype presence was undetermined.

V trimming: 4 bases; J trimming: 1 base; junction bases outside the gene matches: 3. The germline V gene encodes CDR1 SGHRS and CDR2 YFSETQ. The CDR3 has 14 residues. Time point indicated: baseline pretreatment blood. Treatment: 15 Gy SBRT to primary tumor, nephrectomy 4 weeks later. After SBRT, blood was collected at 2 and 4 weeks, plus baseline. This renal cell carcinoma was of the clear cell type. Of note for this clone: Its antigen is currently unknown.

TCRdb's copy holds only in-frame clones and misses some; the assay was immunoSEQ multiplex PCR. The sample has 40,000 to 60,000 clones; around 83% are singletons. This chain joins TRBV5-1 and TRBJ1-1; 8 positions agree with TRBD1. The TCR originated in a woman aged 70-85 years with renal cell carcinoma. This material consisted of blood, taken from a patient whose treatment included radiotherapy and nephrectomy. The CDR3 region has the DNA TGCGCCAGCAGCATGACAGGGGCGAACACTGAAGCTTTCTTT. This translates into CASSMTGANTEAFF.